This passage covers 32 T cell receptor beta chains from one sample sequenced in a study of T-cell reconstitution after alpha-beta-depleted transplantation in children. It was with unique molecular identifiers that the TCRbeta library was prepared. TCRdb re-derived calls from the PCR reads in MiXCR, one entry per CDR3 protein. The data hold over 400,000 distinct CDR3 sequences, with 43% observed a single time. Source: PBMCs, taken before TCRalphabeta/CD19-depleted stem cell transplant. The receptors were sampled from a girl aged 2 to 9 with aplastic anemia, due to receive a stem cell transplant.

Written as DNA, the CDR3 is TGTGCCAGCAGTTTCCTCGTACTAGCGGGGGGGCCCCATGAGCAGTTCTTC. Its translation is CASSFLVLAGGPHEQFF. The gene calls are TRBV28 and TRBJ2-1, with TRBD2 matching over 13 bases. CDR1 MDHEN and CDR2 SYDVKM come from the germline V gene. With V trimmed by 3 bases and J by 8 bases, 10 bases remained unmatched. The CDR3 is 17 amino acids.

This clonotype was seen at least ten times. This chain joins TRBV20-1 and TRBJ2-1, with 7 bases lining up with TRBD2. V dropped 7 bases and J dropped 9; count of bases not matched to a gene: 18. CDR1 DFQATT and CDR2 SNEGSKA come from the germline V gene (reference sequence). There are 15 residues in the CDR3. The CDR3 loop is CSVRTGGADGSEQFF. The CDR3 region has the DNA TGCAGTGTACGGACGGGAGGAGCGGACGGGTCTGAGCAGTTCTTC.

The CDR3 sequence is CASSISGSYEQYF. The CDR3 nucleotides read TGTGCCAGCAGCATAAGCGGTTCCTACGAGCAGTACTTC. The chain uses TRBV7-6 and TRBJ2-7; possible D gene TRBD2, 5 bases. The germline CDR1 and CDR2 sequences are SGHVS and FNYEAQ. CDR3 length: 13 residues. Between the trimmed V and J ends, which lost 5 bases and 1 base, there was a span of 9 bases.

The rearrangement uses TRBV10-3 and TRBJ2-2; 10 nucleotides line up with TRBD2. This CDR3 is 17 amino acids long. V was clipped by 3 bases and J by 0 bases; unmatched bases: 4. From germline, CDR1 is ENHRY and CDR2 SYGVKD. DNA of the CDR3: TGTGCCATCAGTGAACGTACTAGCGGGACGAACACCGGGGAGCTGTTTTTT. Amino acids: CAISERTSGTNTGELFF.

Notes on this clonotype: A read error may produce the germline difference seen at one junction end. This chain links TRBV30 with TRBJ1-3, with 7 bases matching TRBD1. CDR3 length: 14 residues. The V gene's germline CDR1 is GTSNPN and CDR2 SVGIG (reference sequence). This chain's CDR3 is CAWDRAVSGNTIYF. In DNA, the CDR3 is TGTGCCTGGGACAGGGCCGTCTCTGGGAACACCATATATTTT.

With regard to this clonotype: A read error is possible here, since a much larger clone lies one base away. The chain couples TRBV10-3 to TRBJ2-5; D is undetermined. V was cut by 6 bases and J by 3 bases, with 2 bases left in between. The CDR3 runs 10 residues. Germline V gene data show CDR1 as ENHRY and CDR2 as SYGVKD. The CDR3 DNA sequence: TGTGCCATCAGGAAAGAGACCCAGTACTTC. Amino acid sequence: CAIRKETQYF.

V and J are TRBV11-3 and TRBJ2-2; 8 bases are shared with TRBD2. Per the germline V gene, CDR1 is SGHNT and CDR2 is YENEEA. This CDR3 spans 14 amino acids. J gave up 16 bases and V 1 base, and 11 bases lay outside the gene matches. The CDR3 sequence is CASSLGGGTPEAFF. The DNA for the CDR3 is TGTGCCAGCAGCTTAGGCGGGGGGACTCCCGAGGCGTTTTTT.

The chain joins TRBV20-1 to TRBJ2-3, with D possibly TRBD2 on 6 matching bases. The germline V gene has CDR1 DFQATT and CDR2 SNEGSKA (reference sequence). Trimming removed 3 bases from V and 2 bases from J, with 15 bases in between. The CDR3 runs 15 residues. This chain's CDR3 is CSASLGGWVTDTQYF. As DNA, the CDR3 is TGCAGTGCTAGCCTGGGAGGATGGGTCACAGATACGCAGTATTTT.

The chain uses TRBV20-1 and TRBJ2-3; 8 bases fit TRBD2. The CDR3 has 17 residues. The germline V gene has CDR1 DFQATT and CDR2 SNEGSKA (reference sequence). J was trimmed by 7 bases and V by 6 bases; bases with no gene match: 21. This chain's CDR3 is CSAVPPWIERGSNTQYF. For the CDR3, the DNA is TGCAGTGCCGTACCCCCCTGGATTGAGCGGGGGTCTAATACGCAGTATTTT.

V gene TRBV6-5 combines with J gene TRBJ2-3; TRBD2 aligns across 7 bases. The V segment lost 2 bases and the J segment 0 bases; nucleotides outside the gene matches: 8. This CDR3 spans 17 amino acids. Germline CDR1 reads MNHEY; CDR2 reads SVGAGI. This CDR3 is CASSYLGGTASTDTQYF. CDR3 bases: TGTGCCAGCAGTTACCTGGGGGGGACGGCGAGCACAGATACGCAGTATTTT.

The chain employs TRBV7-8 and TRBJ2-1; D unclear. The CDR3 has 15 residues. V was trimmed by 2 bases and J by 3 bases, leaving 11 bases between them. The germline V gene encodes CDR1 SGHVS and CDR2 FQNEAQ. CDR3 in DNA: TGTGCCAGCAGCTTAAACGGCGAGAACTACAATGAGCAGTTCTTC. This gives the protein CASSLNGENYNEQFF.

The V call is TRBV7-6, the J call TRBJ2-5; D is ambiguous. Per germline, CDR1 SGHVS and CDR2 FNYEAQ. The V end was cut by 6 bases, the J end by 1 base, with 9 bases between. The length of the CDR3 is 13 residues. The CDR3 DNA sequence: TGTGCCAGCAGGGCGCCTGGCCAAGAGACCCAGTACTTC. Translating it yields CASRAPGQETQYF. Variable domain in full (rest from reference TRBV7-6 and TRBJ2-5): GAGVSQSPRYKVTKRGQDVALRCDPISGHVSLYWYRQALGQGPEFLTYFNYEAQQDKSGLPNDRFSAERPEGSISTLTIQRTEQRDSAMYRCASRAPGQETQYFGPGTRLLVL.

This chain uses TRBV7-9 with TRBJ2-7, with TRBD1 identical over 8 bases. The CDR3 is 15 residues long. The ends lost 2 bases at V and 5 bases at J; junction bases unmatched: 8. The germline V gene has CDR1 SEHNR and CDR2 FQNEAQ (reference sequence). The CDR3 sequence: CASSLSGGAANEQYF. CDR3 nucleotide sequence: TGTGCCAGCAGCTTATCAGGGGGCGCGGCAAACGAGCAGTACTTC.

In this sample, this clonotype turned up many times. The V gene is TRBV6-1, the J gene TRBJ1-2; D perhaps matches TRBD1 (5 bases). The CDR3 sequence is 14 residues long. Trimming removed 6 bases from V and 7 bases from J, with 18 bases in between. The germline gives CDR1 MNHNS, CDR2 SASEGT. The CDR3 spells CASRISGRWGGYTF. CDR3 DNA: TGTGCCAGCAGGATTTCAGGGAGGTGGGGTGGCTACACCTTC.

This clonotype has only a few counts. The chain couples TRBV20-1 to TRBJ2-6; no clear D gene. The germline V and J ends were trimmed by 3 bases and 0 bases, with 6 bases remaining between them. The CDR3 runs to 14 residues. From germline, CDR1 is DFQATT and CDR2 SNEGSKA (reference sequence). The CDR3 DNA is TGCAGTGCTAGCCAGAGCTCTGGGGCCAACGTCCTGACTTTC. Translated, it gives CSASQSSGANVLTF.

This clonotype was found many times. The chain joins TRBV5-6 to TRBJ2-1, with 8 bases matching TRBD1. The V gene end was trimmed by 5 bases and the J gene end by 3 bases; junction bases not matched to a gene: 7. In germline, CDR1 is SGHDT, CDR2 YYEEEE. This CDR3 spans 15 amino acids. The CDR3, as DNA: TGTGCCAGCAGGAGACAGGGGAATCGCTACAATGAGCAGTTCTTC. It encodes CASRRQGNRYNEQFF. Looking up the rest from reference TRBV5-6 and TRBJ2-1 gives the full variable domain: DAGVTQSPTHLIKTRGQQVTLRCSPKSGHDTVSWYQQALGQGPQFIFQYYEEEERQRGNFPDRFSGHQFPNYSSELNVNALLLGDSALYLCASRRQGNRYNEQFFGPGTRLTVL.

This clonotype is a singleton in its sample. The V and J genes are TRBV6-1 and TRBJ2-5; the D call may be TRBD1 or TRBD2 (7 bases each). V was pared by 6 bases and J by 3 bases, with 20 bases between. The CDR3 sequence is 16 residues long. The germline gives CDR1 MNHNS, CDR2 SASEGT. Here the CDR3 reads CASSPVLRGGKETQYF. The CDR3 bases are TGTGCCAGCAGCCCCGTGCTCAGGGGGGGAAAAGAGACCCAGTACTTC.

This clonotype was found many times. The chain is built from TRBV11-2 and TRBJ1-6, with 9 bases matching TRBD1. Trimming removed 3 bases from V and 7 bases from J; junction bases left unmatched: 10. This CDR3 contains 17 residues. The germline gives CDR1 SGHAT, CDR2 FQNNGV. This chain's CDR3 is CASSFGGTGPFNSPLHF. CDR3 DNA sequence: TGTGCCAGCAGCTTTGGGGGGACAGGGCCTTTCAATTCACCCCTCCACTTT.

This clonotype was seen a handful of times. J is TRBJ2-1 and V is TRBV6-5; D perhaps matches TRBD1 (5 bases). This CDR3 is 15 amino acids long. Germline V lookup: CDR1 MNHEY, CDR2 SVGAGI. V lost 8 bases to trimming and J lost 3 bases, with 17 bases between them. The CDR3 DNA reads as TGTGCCAGCCAGTTACGGAACAGGATCTACAATGAGCAGTTCTTC. Translated: CASQLRNRIYNEQFF.

V usage is TRBV20-1 and J usage is TRBJ2-7, with 7 bases identical to TRBD2. V trimming: 3 bases; J trimming: 9 bases; junction bases outside the gene matches: 5. The germline gives CDR1 DFQATT, CDR2 SNEGSKA (reference sequence). The CDR3 contains 11 residues. The CDR3 is CSARAGEGQYF. The CDR3 coding sequence is TGCAGTGCTAGGGCGGGAGAGGGGCAGTACTTC.

This chain links TRBV7-2 with TRBJ2-5; 7 bases line up with TRBD2. Germline CDR1 reads SGHTA; CDR2 reads FQGNSA. With V trimmed by 1 base and J by 5 bases, 4 bases remained unmatched. This CDR3 comprises 14 residues. This CDR3 reads CASSLDAGVETQYF. The CDR3 DNA reads TGTGCCAGCAGCTTAGACGCGGGAGTTGAGACCCAGTACTTC.

In regard to this clonotype: This may come from a read error, since a much larger clone is one base off. The V and J genes are TRBV6-5 and TRBJ2-7; D is ambiguous. Trimming shortened V by 2 bases and J by 6 bases, and 5 bases separated the two germline ends. There are 11 residues in the CDR3. CDR1 and CDR2 (germline): MNHEY, SVGAGI. CDR3 sequence: CASSYMGEQYF. The CDR3 nucleotides read TGTGCCAGCAGTTACATGGGCGAGCAGTACTTC.

CDR3 nucleotide sequence: TGTGCCAGCAGTCTAGGACTAGCGGATCCAAGGGAGCAGTTCTTC. The encoded protein is CASSLGLADPREQFF. The rearrangement joins TRBV7-9 to TRBJ2-1, with 10 bases lining up with TRBD2. Germline CDR1 and CDR2: SEHNR and FQNEAQ (reference sequence). The trim removed 6 bases at V and 10 bases at J, leaving 12 bases unmatched. The CDR3 has 15 residues.

The chain combines TRBV7-6 with TRBJ2-1; 8 bases agree with TRBD2. Germline V lookup: CDR1 SGHVS, CDR2 FNYEAQ. The CDR3 runs to 17 residues. V was clipped by 0 bases and J by 7 bases; unmatched bases: 11. Written as DNA, the CDR3 is TGTGCCAGCAGCTTAGCGCCTCAGCGGGGGCCGGGAAATGAGCAGTTCTTC. It codes for CASSLAPQRGPGNEQFF.

The chain combines TRBV5-1 with TRBJ2-7; TRBD2 matches 8 bases. CDR1 and CDR2 from the germline V gene are SGHRS and YFSETQ. Trimming took 0 bases from V and 4 from J; bases not matched to a gene: 6. This CDR3 contains 15 residues. Here the CDR3 reads CASSLGPGGRYEQYF. The DNA of the CDR3 is TGCGCCAGCAGCTTGGGTCCGGGAGGGAGGTACGAGCAGTACTTC.

The rearrangement uses TRBV11-3 and TRBJ2-3; a possible D gene is TRBD1 (6 bases). CDR1 and CDR2 from the germline V gene are SGHNT and YENEEA. The CDR3 runs to 14 residues. The V gene lost 3 bases and the J gene lost 2 bases, with 9 bases spanning the gap. Here the CDR3 DNA reads TGTGCCAGCAGCTTTCAGGGGTCCACAGATACGCAGTATTTT. Translating it yields CASSFQGSTDTQYF.

The chain has TRBV10-2 and TRBJ2-2; weak D call: TRBD1 (6 bases). Germline CDR1 reads WSHSY; CDR2 reads SAAADI. This CDR3 contains 15 residues. The V and J ends lost 4 bases and 2 bases respectively, with 11 bases between them. Written as DNA, the CDR3 is TGCGCCAGCAGTGCTCAGGGGACAAACACCGGGGAGCTGTTTTTT. Its protein is CASSAQGTNTGELFF.

The count of this clonotype is one. The chain has TRBV4-1 and TRBJ1-2; TRBD1 matches at 7 bases. V lost 0 bases and J lost 2; bases outside the gene matches: 3. The CDR3 runs 15 residues. CDR1 and CDR2 (germline): MGHRA, YSYEKL. The CDR3 nucleotides read TGCGCCAGCAGCCAAGAGCAGGGGGTGAACTATGGCTACACCTTC. It is translated as CASSQEQGVNYGYTF.

This clonotype was seen many times. This rearrangement joins TRBV20-1 to TRBJ2-7, with 8 bases identical to TRBD2. This CDR3 has 13 residues. The ends lost 3 bases at V and 3 bases at J; junction bases unmatched: 4. CDR1 DFQATT and CDR2 SNEGSKA come from the germline V gene (reference sequence). CDR3 sequence: CSASAGGVYEQYF. The CDR3, as DNA: TGCAGTGCTAGTGCGGGAGGCGTCTACGAGCAGTACTTC.

This clonotype turned up a few times. The chain couples TRBV20-1 to TRBJ2-7; D remains ambiguous. Per the germline V gene, CDR1 is DFQATT and CDR2 is SNEGSKA (reference sequence). The length of the CDR3 is 13 residues. V was clipped by 5 bases and J by 1 base, with 12 bases between them. The CDR3, as DNA: TGCAGTGCTGCCGCGGAGAAGTCCTACGAGCAGTACTTC. Translated, it gives CSAAAEKSYEQYF.

This clonotype was detected many times. The chain is built from TRBV12-3 or TRBV12-4 and TRBJ2-7; a weak D match, TRBD2 (5 bases). V lost 6 bases and J 0 bases, leaving 9 bases between the germline ends. This CDR3 spans 13 amino acids. Here the CDR3 reads CASRSGISYEQYF. CDR3 coding DNA: TGTGCCAGCAGGTCGGGAATCTCCTACGAGCAGTACTTC.

The J gene is TRBJ2-3, the V gene TRBV6-5, with D perhaps matching TRBD1 or TRBD2 (5 bases each). Trimming took off 4 bases at V and 0 bases at J, with 17 bases between the two ends. The CDR3 length is 17 residues. The germline V gene has CDR1 MNHEY and CDR2 SVGAGI. CDR3 protein: CASSSRDGVPSTDTQYF. DNA of the CDR3: TGTGCCAGCAGTTCTCGGGACGGGGTTCCTAGCACAGATACGCAGTATTTT.